This TCR beta chain derives from a study of blood T cell repertoires in COVID-19 (dated by TCRdb to 2019 to 2021). As for the study more broadly: Samples covering the acute and convalescent phases of COVID-19 were provided by collaborators in the United States, Italy and Spain. The material from the prospective study consisted of cDNA or gDNA derived from T cells, B-cell-depleted T cells, or PBMCs. The dataset comprised deeply sampled blood TCRbeta repertoires from subjects exposed to, actively infected with, or recovered from COVID-19. The repertoires were made available in a free public database intended to serve as a resource for research on the immune response to SARS-CoV-2. The samples were drawn from two sources: the first 160 participants of the ongoing ImmuneRACE study, and 1,000 to 1,500 subjects contributed by 6 global collaborators. Sample metadata almost always included a de-identified subject ID, COVID-19 status, age in years and sex. Where HLA class I and class II types were available, the types were taken from metadata supplied by the sample provider, not from assay-based typing.

Including the terminal cysteine and phenylalanine, the CDR3 comprises 16 residues. Only CDR3 DNA remains: 48 bases, in frame from the first base. Trimming removed 5 bases from V and 6 bases from J, leaving 20 bases between the germline ends. For CDR1 and CDR2, the germline V gene (reference sequence) lists LNHDA and SQIVND. What the study reported, not specific to this receptor: The amount of clinical and demographic metadata varied by source and participant and was provided uncurated.

On this clone itself: Its antigen remains unidentified. Per-base qualities were not stored, and no clone one base away is much larger.

Whole blood was collected in K2EDTA tubes by collaborating institutions according to the institutions' own protocols. For TCRbeta analysis, collaborators shipped samples as frozen whole blood, isolated PBMCs, or DNA extracted from either of those sample types. TCRbeta CDR3 regions were amplified from genomic DNA by means of the immunoSEQ Assay, a bias-controlled multiplex PCR. In the paper's pipeline: Within the assay, amplification of reference gene primers was used to estimate how many nucleated cells each sample contained. To quantify the absolute abundance of each unique TCRbeta CDR3 rearrangement, sequence reads were collapsed and filtered. For each sample, productive Simpson clonality was calculated as the square root of Simpson's diversity index across productive rearrangements. Held by TCRdb, this immuneACCESS table contains in-frame sequences only and omits some clones. Under half of the omission traces to an unresolved V gene where checked; the cause of the rest is unknown. That table furnishes V, J and clone size, whereas the DNA furnished D and trimming. The table for this sample lists under 150,000 clones; 85% to 90% of them were counted only once. Jointly, the top ten make up 18% of the sample.

The sequence is built from TRBV19 and TRBJ2-1; D gene: possibly TRBD2, on 7 matching bases. The sample consisted of peripheral blood. The sequence derives from a man in his fifties or sixties with active or convalescent COVID-19. The CDR3 here reads CASSLTGGGGANEQFF. The nucleotide sequence reads as follows: TGTGCCAGTAGTCTCACAGGCGGAGGGGGGGCCAATGAGCAGTTCTTC.